Below, one TCR beta chain is given with its context. Antigen specificity is unknown. Germline CDR1 reads SGHTA; CDR2 reads FQGTGA. This CDR3 region has 15 residues. V lost 1 base to trimming and J lost 1 base, with 9 bases between them. The data stem from a study of siplizumab effects on memory and regulatory T cells. Points from the study as a whole: Whether proliferating Tregs in siplizumab cultures suppress was not functionally confirmed. Memory cells seemed less diverse than naive T cells, which also seemed major contributors to the alloresponse.

Here immunoSEQ multiplex PCR was the method, and the copy in TCRdb shows in-frame clones only, minus some. In the table there are 100,000 or so clones, about 93% of which are singletons. The rearrangement links TRBV7-3 to TRBJ2-3; D unclear. This clonotype was sampled from a human donor in good health. Specimen: non-Treg CD4+ T cells sorted from blood. CDR3 in amino acids: CASSLKLMGTDTQYF. The CDR3 DNA sequence: TGTGCCAGCAGCTTAAAACTTATGGGCACAGATACGCAGTATTTT.